Here is one T cell receptor beta chain with its context. Its antigen is undetermined. Sequencing of TCR beta was performed on blood CD8+ T cells and on blood CD4+ T cells. The data were obtained in a study of CD8 T cells in Susac syndrome. This CDR3 has 17 residues. Germline V CDR1 and CDR2: MGHRA, YSYEKL. J was trimmed by 4 bases and V by 4 bases; bases with no gene match: 12. A quantity of about 0.5 to 1 ug RNA underwent reverse transcription using random hexamers. One entry per CDR3 protein results from TCRdb running MiXCR on the immunoSEQ multiplex PCR reads. In the table there are 75,000 to 100,000 distinct CDR3 sequences, nearly 95% of which are singletons. Notes on the study in general: Clonal expansion of Susac CD8+ cells peaked in TEMRA cells, and it also peaked in active patients.

The chain carries TRBV4-1 and TRBJ1-2; TRBD1 agrees at 10 bases. The sequencing sample was made of CD8+ T cells from PBMCs. The sequence came from a human donor with Susac syndrome. CDR3 region: CASSLDMGTGALYGYTF. The CDR3 DNA follows: TGCGCCAGCAGCCTAGATATGGGGACAGGGGCTCTCTATGGCTACACCTTC.